Listed below are T cell receptor beta chains from one sample, sequenced in a study of cytomegalovirus exposure and HLA in healthy donors. Here immunoSEQ multiplex PCR was the method, and the copy in TCRdb shows in-frame clones only, minus some. The profile shows 130,000 or so clones, approximately 86% of them singletons. Sequencing input: PBMCs. The receptor source for this set is a woman aged 40 to 50 in good health and CMV-seronegative. Each CDR3 is given with its conserved first and last residue. Fields, in order: V gene, clone size, D gene, J gene, CDR3 DNA, CDR3 protein. A D gene is named only where the DNA matches it firmly. Clone size is shown for a subset of rows, as once, few, many or a class of expanded clone.

v_gene: TRBV7-9; abundance: -; d_gene: -; j_gene: TRBJ1-1; CDR3nt: TGTGCCAGCAGCTGGCGGGGGACTGAAGCTTTCTTT; CDR3aa: CASSWRGTEAFF
v_gene: TRBV5-4; abundance: -; d_gene: -; j_gene: TRBJ2-1; CDR3nt: TGTGCCAGCAGCTCTCCCCTTCCGGGAGACGAGCAGTTCTTC; CDR3aa: CASSSPLPGDEQFF
v_gene: TRBV6-1; abundance: -; d_gene: -; j_gene: TRBJ2-2; CDR3nt: TGTGCCAGCAGATCGGGACAATATAACACCGGGGAGCTGTTTTTT; CDR3aa: CASRSGQYNTGELFF
v_gene: TRBV14; abundance: -; d_gene: -; j_gene: TRBJ1-2; CDR3nt: TGTGCCAGCAGCCGAGACGCGGGGGCGCTCTATGGCTACACCTTC; CDR3aa: CASSRDAGALYGYTF
v_gene: TRBV11-2; abundance: -; d_gene: -; j_gene: TRBJ2-3; CDR3nt: TGTGCCAGCAGCTTAGGGGCAACCGTTAGCACAGATACGCAGTATTTT; CDR3aa: CASSLGATVSTDTQYF
v_gene: TRBV4-1; abundance: -; d_gene: TRBD2; j_gene: TRBJ2-7; CDR3nt: TGCGCCAGCAGCCAACTGGGGACTAGCGGGAGCTACGAGCAGTACTTC; CDR3aa: CASSQLGTSGSYEQYF
v_gene: TRBV13; abundance: -; d_gene: -; j_gene: TRBJ1-1; CDR3nt: TGTGCCAGCAGCTACTCCAGGGGTGGCCCGAACACTGAAGCTTTCTTT; CDR3aa: CASSYSRGGPNTEAFF
v_gene: TRBV5-4; abundance: -; d_gene: -; j_gene: TRBJ2-3; CDR3nt: TGTGCCAGCAGCCGACTCTGGCGGGGAAGCACAGATACGCAGTATTTT; CDR3aa: CASSRLWRGSTDTQYF
v_gene: TRBV7-2; abundance: -; d_gene: TRBD1; j_gene: TRBJ2-2; CDR3nt: TGTGCCAGCAGCAAACAGGGGTACACCGGGGAGCTGTTTTTT; CDR3aa: CASSKQGYTGELFF
v_gene: TRBV18; abundance: -; d_gene: TRBD1; j_gene: TRBJ1-4; CDR3nt: TGTGCCAGCCAGGACAGGGAGGGTGAAAAACTGTTTTTT; CDR3aa: CASQDREGEKLFF
v_gene: TRBV4-1; abundance: once; d_gene: TRBD1; j_gene: TRBJ2-6; CDR3nt: TGCGCCAGCAGCCGTTCCGGGACAGGGATACTCTCTGGGGCCAACGTCCTGACTTTC; CDR3aa: CASSRSGTGILSGANVLTF
v_gene: TRBV5-1; abundance: -; d_gene: -; j_gene: TRBJ2-1; CDR3nt: TGCGCCAGCAGCTTGGAGACAAGCTACAATGAGCAGTTCTTC; CDR3aa: CASSLETSYNEQFF
v_gene: TRBV28; abundance: -; d_gene: -; j_gene: TRBJ1-2; CDR3nt: TGTGCCAGCAGTGCGTACAGCGGAGTAAACTATGGCTACACCTTC; CDR3aa: CASSAYSGVNYGYTF
v_gene: TRBV15; abundance: -; d_gene: -; j_gene: TRBJ2-3; CDR3nt: TGTGCCACCAGCAGCTCCTTAAAACTAGATACGCAGTATTTT; CDR3aa: CATSSSLKLDTQYF
v_gene: TRBV5-7; abundance: -; d_gene: TRBD1; j_gene: TRBJ1-3; CDR3nt: TGTGCCAGCATCCTTGACCAGGGGGCGCGCGGAAACACCATATATTTT; CDR3aa: CASILDQGARGNTIYF
v_gene: TRBV5-1; abundance: -; d_gene: -; j_gene: TRBJ1-6; CDR3nt: TGCGCCAGCAGCTTGGGGGTCTTTACAGGGAAGAATAATTCACCCCTCCACTTT; CDR3aa: CASSLGVFTGKNNSPLHF
v_gene: TRBV5-1; abundance: -; d_gene: -; j_gene: TRBJ2-7; CDR3nt: TGCGCCAGCAGCTTGCTTGGGGGCTTCCACGAGCAGTACTTC; CDR3aa: CASSLLGGFHEQYF
v_gene: TRBV11-2; abundance: -; d_gene: TRBD1; j_gene: TRBJ1-1; CDR3nt: TGTGCCAGCAGCTTAGATCAGGGGGACACTGAAGCTTTCTTT; CDR3aa: CASSLDQGDTEAFF
v_gene: TRBV6-5; abundance: -; d_gene: TRBD1; j_gene: TRBJ2-3; CDR3nt: TGTGCCAGCAGTCGCCTGACAGGGGGCACAGATACGCAGTATTTT; CDR3aa: CASSRLTGGTDTQYF
v_gene: TRBV7-2; abundance: -; d_gene: -; j_gene: TRBJ2-5; CDR3nt: TGTGCCAGCAGCTCTATGTACCAAGAGACCCAGTACTTC; CDR3aa: CASSSMYQETQYF
v_gene: TRBV4-3; abundance: -; d_gene: TRBD1; j_gene: TRBJ2-7; CDR3nt: TGCGCCAGCAGCCAAGGAAGGACAGGGGACCGCATCTACTTC; CDR3aa: CASSQGRTGDRIYF
v_gene: TRBV30; abundance: -; d_gene: TRBD2; j_gene: TRBJ2-1; CDR3nt: TGTGCCTGGAGTCCCGTCCCCCTAGCGGTTGCCTACAATGAGCAGTTCTTC; CDR3aa: CAWSPVPLAVAYNEQFF
v_gene: TRBV2; abundance: -; d_gene: -; j_gene: TRBJ2-3; CDR3nt: TGTGCCAGCAGTGTAATTCGGGCAGATACGCAGTATTTT; CDR3aa: CASSVIRADTQYF
v_gene: TRBV7-3; abundance: -; d_gene: -; j_gene: TRBJ2-1; CDR3nt: TGTGCCAGCAGTCTGTTCGGGGGCTACAATGAGCAGTTCTTC; CDR3aa: CASSLFGGYNEQFF
v_gene: TRBV7-3; abundance: few; d_gene: TRBD1; j_gene: TRBJ2-1; CDR3nt: TGTGCCAGCAGCTTGCAGGGGGCGCAGCACAATGAGCAGTTCTTC; CDR3aa: CASSLQGAQHNEQFF
v_gene: TRBV5-1; abundance: -; d_gene: -; j_gene: TRBJ2-7; CDR3nt: TGCGCCAGCAGCGGTCTCTGGGCAGGGAACTACGAGCAGTACTTC; CDR3aa: CASSGLWAGNYEQYF
v_gene: TRBV5-1; abundance: -; d_gene: -; j_gene: TRBJ2-5; CDR3nt: TGCGCCAGCAGCTTGAATGCAGGTTTGGAGACCCAGTACTTC; CDR3aa: CASSLNAGLETQYF
v_gene: TRBV10-3; abundance: few; d_gene: TRBD1; j_gene: TRBJ2-7; CDR3nt: TGTGCCATCAGTTCGGGACAGGGCAACGAGCAGTACTTC; CDR3aa: CAISSGQGNEQYF
v_gene: TRBV6-1; abundance: -; d_gene: TRBD1; j_gene: TRBJ2-3; CDR3nt: TGTGCCAGCAGTGAATTACCGGGACAGGGGAGCACAGATACGCAGTATTTT; CDR3aa: CASSELPGQGSTDTQYF
v_gene: TRBV5-1; abundance: -; d_gene: -; j_gene: TRBJ1-1; CDR3nt: TGCGCCAGCAGCTTGGACTGGCCAGGGGCGAACACTGAAGCTTTCTTT; CDR3aa: CASSLDWPGANTEAFF
v_gene: TRBV5-6; abundance: -; d_gene: TRBD1; j_gene: TRBJ1-5; CDR3nt: TGTGCCAGCAGCTTGGAAGGGGGCGCGGGTCAGCCCCAGCATTTT; CDR3aa: CASSLEGGAGQPQHF
v_gene: TRBV7-2; abundance: -; d_gene: TRBD2; j_gene: TRBJ2-7; CDR3nt: TGTGCCAGCAGCTTTGCTAGCGGGACGCCCTACGAGCAGTACTTC; CDR3aa: CASSFASGTPYEQYF
v_gene: TRBV5-4; abundance: -; d_gene: -; j_gene: TRBJ2-5; CDR3nt: TGTGCCAGCAGCTTGGCCGGGACTTGGTTAGAAACCCAGTACTTC; CDR3aa: CASSLAGTWLETQYF
v_gene: TRBV7-9; abundance: -; d_gene: -; j_gene: TRBJ1-1; CDR3nt: TGTTCCAGCAGCTCCAGGGGAGGGGGCACTGAAGCTTTCTTT; CDR3aa: CSSSSRGGGTEAFF
v_gene: TRBV6-5; abundance: -; d_gene: TRBD1; j_gene: TRBJ1-1; CDR3nt: TGTGCCAGCAGCTTGGACAGGTGGGCGTCTGAAGCTTTCTTT; CDR3aa: CASSLDRWASEAFF
v_gene: TRBV6-5; abundance: -; d_gene: -; j_gene: TRBJ2-3; CDR3nt: TGTGCCAGCAGACCTAGCTACCTCGGCACAGATACGCAGTATTTT; CDR3aa: CASRPSYLGTDTQYF
v_gene: TRBV7-7; abundance: -; d_gene: TRBD2; j_gene: TRBJ2-1; CDR3nt: TGTGCCAGCAGCACGGGACTAGCGGGTAATAATGAGCAGTTCTTC; CDR3aa: CASSTGLAGNNEQFF
v_gene: TRBV30; abundance: -; d_gene: TRBD1; j_gene: TRBJ1-3; CDR3nt: TGTGCCTGGAGAAAGCCCGGGACAGGGACTGGAAACACCATATATTTT; CDR3aa: CAWRKPGTGTGNTIYF
v_gene: TRBV5-1; abundance: -; d_gene: TRBD2; j_gene: TRBJ2-1; CDR3nt: TGCGCCAGCAGCTTGGGCGGGAGCGGTTCCTACAATGAGCAGTTCTTC; CDR3aa: CASSLGGSGSYNEQFF
v_gene: TRBV28; abundance: -; d_gene: TRBD2; j_gene: TRBJ2-1; CDR3nt: TGTGCCAGCAGGGGAGGGACTAGCGGGAGTTACAATGAGCAGTTCTTC; CDR3aa: CASRGGTSGSYNEQFF
v_gene: TRBV7-9; abundance: once; d_gene: TRBD2; j_gene: TRBJ2-7; CDR3nt: TGTTCCAGCAGCTACGGAGCGGGAATCTCCTACGAGCAGTACTTC; CDR3aa: CSSSYGAGISYEQYF